Listed below are T cell receptor beta chains from one sample, sequenced in a study of blood T cell repertoires in COVID-19. Sequenced by immunoSEQ multiplex PCR; TCRdb stores in-frame clones only, minus some. The sample records almost 300,000 clones, approximately 86% being singletons. Sequences were obtained from peripheral blood. These receptors all come from a man aged 65-85 years with acute or convalescent COVID-19. CDR3s include the opening cysteine and the closing phenylalanine or tryptophan. A D gene is named only where the DNA matches it firmly. A clone size is listed for some rows: how often the clone was seen (once, few, many), or a class if it is expanded.

cdr3_nt cdr3_aa clone_size v_call d_call j_call
TGTGCCAGCAGCGTAAACAGGGCGAGTGGGAACACTGAAGCTTTCTTT CASSVNRASGNTEAFF NA TRBV9 NA TRBJ1-1
TGTGCCACTGGTCCTACTGATCTATTTGGGGCCAACGTCCTGACTTTC CATGPTDLFGANVLTF NA TRBV28 NA TRBJ2-6
TGCGCCAGCAGCTGGACTAGCGGGAACTACGAGCAGTACTTC CASSWTSGNYEQYF NA TRBV5-1 TRBD2 TRBJ2-7
TGTGCCAGTACTACGGGGGGCATCGGCAATCAGCCCCAGCATTTT CASTTGGIGNQPQHF NA TRBV7-2 NA TRBJ1-5
TGTGCCAGTAGTATCCGGGGTCAGCAGTGGCAGTTCTTC CASSIRGQQWQFF NA TRBV19 NA TRBJ2-1
TGTGCCAGCTCACCTAACAGAAATTTTAATTCACCCCTCCACTTT CASSPNRNFNSPLHF NA TRBV18 NA TRBJ1-6
TGTGCCAGTAGCCGACTAGCGGGGGGCCAAGAGACCCAGTACTTC CASSRLAGGQETQYF NA TRBV19 TRBD2 TRBJ2-5
TGCGCCAGCAGGGGCGAGGGTGGGACCCAGTACTTC CASRGEGGTQYF NA TRBV4-1 NA TRBJ2-5
TGTGCCAGCAGCACAACGGGACAGGGGGCCTATAATTCACCCCTCCACTTT CASSTTGQGAYNSPLHF NA TRBV5-4 TRBD1 TRBJ1-6
TGCAGCGTTGGGCAGGCTTCCTACGAGCAGTACTTC CSVGQASYEQYF NA TRBV29-1 NA TRBJ2-7
TGTGCCAGCAGCCAACGTCTGGCGGGAACGGACGAGCAGTACTTC CASSQRLAGTDEQYF NA TRBV4-2 NA TRBJ2-7
TGTGCCAGCAGCTTTACTAGCGGGGCCTACGAGCAGTACTTC CASSFTSGAYEQYF few TRBV11-2 TRBD2 TRBJ2-7
TGTGCCAGCAAATCGATTCAAGGAGGCAATCAGCCCCAGCATTTT CASKSIQGGNQPQHF NA TRBV2 NA TRBJ1-5
TGTGCCAGTAGTTCCGGGACTAGCTTTTTCCAAGAGACCCAGTACTTC CASSSGTSFFQETQYF NA TRBV19 TRBD2 TRBJ2-5